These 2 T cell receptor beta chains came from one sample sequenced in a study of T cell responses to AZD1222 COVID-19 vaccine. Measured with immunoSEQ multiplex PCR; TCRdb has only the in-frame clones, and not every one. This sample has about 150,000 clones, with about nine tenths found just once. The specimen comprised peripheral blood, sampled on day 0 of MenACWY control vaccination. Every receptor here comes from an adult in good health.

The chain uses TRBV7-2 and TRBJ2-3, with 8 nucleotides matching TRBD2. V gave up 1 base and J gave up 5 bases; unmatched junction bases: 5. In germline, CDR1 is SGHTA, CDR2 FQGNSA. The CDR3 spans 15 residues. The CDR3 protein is CASSLGLARQDTQYF. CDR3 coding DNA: TGTGCCAGCAGCTTAGGACTAGCGAGACAAGATACGCAGTATTTT.

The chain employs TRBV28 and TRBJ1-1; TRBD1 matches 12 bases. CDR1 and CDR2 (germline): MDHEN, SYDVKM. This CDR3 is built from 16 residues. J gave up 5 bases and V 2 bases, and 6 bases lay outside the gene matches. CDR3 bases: TGTGCCAGCAGTTTACCGGGACAGGGGGCGGATACTGAAGCTTTCTTT. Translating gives CASSLPGQGADTEAFF.